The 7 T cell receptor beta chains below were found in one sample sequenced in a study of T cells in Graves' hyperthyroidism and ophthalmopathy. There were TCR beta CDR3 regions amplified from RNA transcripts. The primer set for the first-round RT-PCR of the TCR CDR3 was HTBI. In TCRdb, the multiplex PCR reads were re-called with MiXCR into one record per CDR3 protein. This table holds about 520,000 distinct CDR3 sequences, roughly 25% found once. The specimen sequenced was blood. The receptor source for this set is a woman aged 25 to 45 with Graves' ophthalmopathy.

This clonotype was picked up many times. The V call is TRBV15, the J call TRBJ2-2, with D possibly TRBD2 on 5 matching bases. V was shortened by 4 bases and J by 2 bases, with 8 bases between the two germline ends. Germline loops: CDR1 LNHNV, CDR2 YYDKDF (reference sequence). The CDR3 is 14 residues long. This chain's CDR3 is CATSTTRNTGELFF. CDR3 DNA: TGTGCCACCAGCACCACTAGAAACACCGGGGAGCTGTTTTTT. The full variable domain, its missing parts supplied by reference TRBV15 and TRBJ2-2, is DAMVIQNPRYQVTQFGKPVTLSCSQTLNHNVMYWYQQKSSQAPKLLFHYYDKDFNNEADTPDNFQSRRPNTSFCFLDIRSPGLGDTAMYLCATSTTRNTGELFFGEGSRLTVL.

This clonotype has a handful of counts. The CDR3 here is CASSQVVPGRQPQHF. Here the CDR3 DNA reads TGCGCCAGCAGCCAAGTGGTTCCAGGGCGGCAGCCCCAGCATTTT. The chain uses TRBV4-1 and TRBJ1-5, with D tentatively TRBD1 (5 bases). Germline V gene data show CDR1 as MGHRA and CDR2 as YSYEKL. V dropped 1 base and J dropped 7 bases, with 14 bases sitting between them. This CDR3 region has 15 residues.

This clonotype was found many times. The CDR3 DNA sequence: TGCAGTGCTAGAGGCAGCTATAACTATGGCTACACCTTC. The encoded protein is CSARGSYNYGYTF. This rearrangement joins TRBV20-1 to TRBJ1-2; no reliable D call. This CDR3 contains 13 residues. CDR1 is DFQATT, CDR2 SNEGSKA, per germline (reference sequence). Trimming pared 1 base from V and 1 base from J, leaving 7 bases between.

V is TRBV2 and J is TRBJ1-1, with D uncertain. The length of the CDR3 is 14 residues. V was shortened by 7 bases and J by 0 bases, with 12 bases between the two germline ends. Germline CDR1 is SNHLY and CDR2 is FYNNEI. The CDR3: CASIPEVMNTEAFF. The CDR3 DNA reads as TGTGCCAGCATCCCCGAGGTTATGAACACTGAAGCTTTCTTT.

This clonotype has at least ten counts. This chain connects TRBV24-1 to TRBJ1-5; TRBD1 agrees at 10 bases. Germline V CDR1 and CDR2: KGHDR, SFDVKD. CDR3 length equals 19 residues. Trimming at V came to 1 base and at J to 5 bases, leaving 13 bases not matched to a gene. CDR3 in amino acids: CATSDFAPPDRGSHQPQHF. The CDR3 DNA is TGTGCCACCAGTGATTTTGCCCCACCGGACAGGGGGAGTCATCAGCCCCAGCATTTT.

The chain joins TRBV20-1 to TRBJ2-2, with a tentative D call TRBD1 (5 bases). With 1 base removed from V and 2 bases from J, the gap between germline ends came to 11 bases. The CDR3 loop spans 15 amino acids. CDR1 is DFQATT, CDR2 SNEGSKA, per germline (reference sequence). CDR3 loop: CSARGFGANTGELFF. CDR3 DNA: TGCAGTGCTAGAGGGTTTGGGGCAAACACCGGGGAGCTGTTTTTT.

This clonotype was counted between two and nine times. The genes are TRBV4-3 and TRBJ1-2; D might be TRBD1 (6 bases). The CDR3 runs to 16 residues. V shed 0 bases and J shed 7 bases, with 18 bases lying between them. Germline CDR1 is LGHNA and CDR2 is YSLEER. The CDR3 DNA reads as TGCGCCAGCAGCCAAGACGTGGGACAAGGGGCAGGTGGCTACACCTTC. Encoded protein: CASSQDVGQGAGGYTF.